This TCR beta chain was recorded in a study of T-cell reconstitution after alpha-beta-depleted transplantation in children. Study-level results: The origin of alpha-beta T cells about two months after transplant was reportedly several hundred expanded graft clones. Most T-cell counts and diversity one year after the transplant came from T cells that were newly produced. Elevated TCRbeta diversity at day 60 was traced, in some patients, to surviving recipient T cells and thymic progenitors.

A note on this clonotype: Its antigen is still unknown.

Per germline, CDR1 KGHSH and CDR2 LQKENI. Losses at the gene ends were 6 bases for V and 4 bases for J; bases not matched to a gene: 14. The CDR3 extends over 16 amino acids. Unique molecular identifiers featured in how the TCRbeta library was prepared. MiXCR, run by TCRdb on the PCR reads, gives a single entry per CDR3 protein. Among 900,000 or so distinct CDR3 sequences listed, roughly 16% were seen once. The receptor was derived from a male patient aged 10-17 years who had a stem cell transplant for acute lymphoblastic leukemia, so the T cells may come from the graft donor. Sequencing was performed on PBMCs, mostly from graft donor cells, taken 360 days after TCRalphabeta/CD19-depleted stem cell transplant. The gene calls are TRBV18 and TRBJ1-2; 7 bases line up with TRBD1. CDR3 in DNA: TGTGCCAGCTCCCTAAACCGGGACAGCGTGGGCTATGGCTACACCTTC. Protein product: CASSLNRDSVGYGYTF.